Shown below are 13 T cell receptor beta chains from a single sample sequenced in a study of CD8+CD57+ T cells in acquired aplastic anemia. The authors sequenced patients whose flow cytometry had shown CD8+CD57+ cell expansion. Genomic DNA, the template, was used for profiling of the TCR beta VDJ and CDR3. MiXCR, applied by TCRdb to the reads, yields one record per CDR3 protein. The table has about 160,000 distinct CDR3 sequences, around 47% seen once. The material sequenced was sorted CD4+, CD8+, or CD8+CD57+ T cells (not recorded which) from PBMCs. The receptors stem from a human donor with aplastic anemia.

The chain uses TRBV11-2 and TRBJ2-2; 7 positions match TRBD1. The CDR3 has 17 amino acids. Germline loops: CDR1 SGHAT, CDR2 FQNNGV. V lost 5 bases and J lost 1; bases outside the gene matches: 10. The CDR3 sequence is CASSPPNRQGNTGELFF. The CDR3 DNA is TGTGCCAGCAGCCCGCCAAATAGACAGGGGAACACCGGGGAGCTGTTTTTT.

The table lists this clonotype with many counts. The chain joins TRBV7-2 to TRBJ1-1; the match to TRBD1 covers 7 bases. Germline-derived CDR1 and CDR2 are SGHTA and FQGNSA. This CDR3 is 15 amino acids long. J lost 4 bases, V lost 5 bases, and 10 bases had no gene match. In DNA form, the CDR3 reads TGTGCCAGCAGCCCGAACAGGGGTCAAGGCACTGAAGCTTTCTTT. Its protein product is CASSPNRGQGTEAFF.

V is TRBV19 and J is TRBJ2-3; no definite D call. There are 14 residues in the CDR3. CDR1 and CDR2 (germline): LNHDA, SQIVND (reference sequence). V was trimmed by 5 bases and J by 6 bases, leaving 15 bases between them. The CDR3 reads CASSLGIPWDTQYF. CDR3 coding DNA: TGTGCCAGTAGTTTAGGTATTCCGTGGGATACGCAGTATTTT.

This sequence joins TRBV7-2 and TRBJ1-1; D gene unclear. V gave up 2 bases and J gave up 4 bases, with 8 bases separating them. Germline CDR1 reads SGHTA; CDR2 reads FQGNSA. The CDR3 runs to 13 residues. As DNA, the CDR3 is TGTGCCAGCAGCTTATCGCAGTCCACTGAAGCTTTCTTT. Protein: CASSLSQSTEAFF. The entire variable domain, with the rest obtained from reference TRBV7-2 and TRBJ1-1, is as follows: GAGVSQSPSNKVTEKGKDVELRCDPISGHTALYWYRQSLGQGLEFLIYFQGNSAPDKSGLPSDRFSAERTGGSVSTLTIQRTQQEDSAVYLCASSLSQSTEAFFGQGTRLTVV.

This clonotype has only a few counts. A much more abundant neighbour one base away suggests this may be a read error. This rearrangement joins TRBV5-1 to TRBJ1-1; no reliable D call. Germline V gives CDR1 SGHRS, CDR2 YFSETQ. V lost 4 bases and J 3 bases, leaving 13 bases between the germline ends. The CDR3 is made up of 14 amino acids. The CDR3 loop reads CASSIPTVHTEAFF. CDR3 nucleotides: TGCGCCAGCAGCATACCGACCGTGCACACTGAAGCTTTCTTT.

This chain connects TRBV9 to TRBJ2-5, with 13 bases lining up with TRBD2. Trimming took 4 bases from V and 5 from J; bases not matched to a gene: 5. The CDR3 has 15 amino acids. Per the germline V gene, CDR1 is SGDLS and CDR2 is YYNGEE. CDR3 region: CASSQGLAGWETQYF. DNA of the CDR3: TGTGCCAGCAGCCAGGGACTAGCGGGGTGGGAGACCCAGTACTTC.

The V call is TRBV20-1, the J call TRBJ2-7; 12 bases align to TRBD2. CDR1 is DFQATT, CDR2 SNEGSKA, per germline (reference sequence). The CDR3 extends over 16 amino acids. V lost 3 bases to trimming and J lost 0 bases; unmatched junction nucleotides: 6. CDR3 region: CSASEGTSGRSYEQYF. Written as DNA, the CDR3 is TGCAGTGCTAGTGAAGGGACTAGCGGGCGCTCCTACGAGCAGTACTTC.

With respect to this clonotype: One base away lies a much larger clone, so this may be a sequencing read error. The V gene is TRBV5-1, the J gene TRBJ2-7; 10 bases agree with TRBD1. The V gene's germline CDR1 is SGHRS and CDR2 YFSETQ. This CDR3 region has 14 residues. Losses at the gene ends were 4 bases for V and 4 bases for J; bases not matched to a gene: 5. The CDR3 DNA reads TGCGCCAGCAGCCCCGGACAGGGGGGGTACGAGCAGTACGTC. This codes for CASSPGQGGYEQYV.

This clonotype was counted between two and nine times. The chain employs TRBV20-1 and TRBJ2-1; D is possibly TRBD2 (5 bases). Germline CDR1 DFQATT, CDR2 SNEGSKA (reference sequence). The CDR3 sequence is 13 residues long. Trimming left V 3 bases short and J 7 bases short, with 13 bases between. CDR3 bases: TGCAGTGCTAGTTCGGGATTGATGAATGAGCAGTTCTTC. This codes for CSASSGLMNEQFF.

V gene TRBV20-1 combines with J gene TRBJ1-5, with unresolved D. V was cut by 3 bases and J by 9 bases, with 12 bases left in between. CDR1 is DFQATT, CDR2 SNEGSKA, per germline (reference sequence). The CDR3 contains 12 residues. The CDR3 sequence is CSARVINGPQHF. The CDR3 nucleotides are TGCAGTGCTAGGGTTATCAATGGGCCCCAGCATTTT.

On this clonotype itself: The junction shows a germline mismatch at one end, possibly a read error. This chain joins TRBV7-2 and TRBJ1-3; D is uncertain. The CDR3 runs to 12 residues. The V gene's germline CDR1 is SGHTA and CDR2 FQGNSA. The CDR3 sequence is CASSLVGNTIYF. For the CDR3, the DNA is TGTGCCAGCAGTTTAGTTGGAAACACCATATATTTT.

This clonotype was seen at least ten times. The rearrangement uses TRBV7-2 and TRBJ2-3; TRBD2 matches at 7 bases. V lost 3 bases to trimming and J lost 5 bases; unmatched junction nucleotides: 8. Per germline, CDR1 SGHTA and CDR2 FQGNSA. The CDR3 is made up of 15 amino acids. For the CDR3, the DNA is TGTGCCAGCAGCTTTGCGGGAGCGGTCCAAGATACGCAGTATTTT. It is translated as CASSFAGAVQDTQYF. Together with reference TRBV7-2 and TRBJ2-3, the CDR3 gives the full variable domain: GAGVSQSPSNKVTEKGKDVELRCDPISGHTALYWYRQSLGQGLEFLIYFQGNSAPDKSGLPSDRFSAERTGGSVSTLTIQRTQQEDSAVYLCASSFAGAVQDTQYFGPGTRLTVL.

The chain recombines TRBV2 with TRBJ1-6, with a weak D call TRBD1 (6 bases). Trimming shortened V by 5 bases and J by 7 bases, and 9 bases separated the two germline ends. Germline V gives CDR1 SNHLY, CDR2 FYNNEI. The CDR3 length is 13 residues. The CDR3 DNA sequence: TGTGCCAGCAGTCCGGGGACAAATTCACCCCTCCACTTT. It is translated as CASSPGTNSPLHF.